This TCR beta chain is from a study of blood T cell repertoires in COVID-19. Study-level information: Spain, Italy and the United States supplied samples that represented acute and convalescent COVID-19. The analysed material was cDNA or gDNA that came from T cells, B-cell-depleted T cells, or PBMCs.

Original data processing: Reference gene primer amplification yielded estimated nucleated cell counts. Here immunoSEQ multiplex PCR was the method, and the copy in TCRdb shows in-frame clones only, minus some. V and J calls and clone size are copied from that table; D and trimming were computed from the DNA. The table has under 300,000 clones, around 85% seen once. This clone was seen once. Germline CDR1 SGHAT, CDR2 FQNNGV. This CDR3 contains 14 residues. V shed 5 bases and J shed 4 bases, with 12 bases lying between them. The clonotype comes from a woman at least 80 years old with acute or convalescent COVID-19. The J gene is TRBJ2-1, the V gene TRBV11-2; D not resolved. Sequenced material: peripheral blood. The CDR3, as DNA: TGTGCCAGCAGCCCTAGTTGGATATACAATGAGCAGTTCTTC. Amino acid sequence: CASSPSWIYNEQFF.